This is a list of T cell receptor beta chains from one sample in a study of beta chain features in type 1 diabetes. Using immunoSEQ multiplex PCR, the repertoire was profiled, and TCRdb retains in-frame clones only, with some absent. This table has a few hundred thousand clones, roughly 15% appearing once. Specimen: naive CD4+ T cells from blood. The receptor source for this set is a young woman in good health. The CDR3 runs from the conserved cysteine through the conserved F or W. D genes are given only for firm matches. Some rows have no size entry. The others give once, few or many, or a class for an expanded clone.

cdr3_nt,cdr3_aa,cdr3_length,j_call,d_call,v_call,clone_size
TGTGCCACCAGCAGAGAAGGCGGGAGGGCCCGAAATGAGCAGTTCTTC,CATSREGGRARNEQFF,16,TRBJ2-1,TRBD2,TRBV15,-
TGCAGTGCTAGAGATCGCACTGAAGCTTTCTTT,CSARDRTEAFF,11,TRBJ1-1,-,TRBV20-1,-
TGTGCCAGCAACACAGGAGAAGAGACCCAGTACTTC,CASNTGEETQYF,12,TRBJ2-5,-,TRBV7-9,few
TGTGCCAGCAGCTTAGCGGAGGGCAACGAGCAGTACTTC,CASSLAEGNEQYF,13,TRBJ2-7,-,TRBV7-2,few
TGTGCCAGCAGTTTTTCGACTAGCGGGAACGTTGGGCTGTTTTTT,CASSFSTSGNVGLFF,15,TRBJ2-2,TRBD2,TRBV28,-
TGTGCCACCAGCAAGCGAAGAGCTAGCGGCGGCTACGAGCAGTACTTC,CATSKRRASGGYEQYF,16,TRBJ2-7,TRBD2,TRBV15,few
TGCGCCAGCAGCTTACTAGCGGGAGGGGGCAATGAGCAGTTCTTC,CASSLLAGGGNEQFF,15,TRBJ2-1,TRBD2,TRBV5-1,few
TGTGCCAGTAGTTCGGGGAACCCGGCAGATACGCAGTATTTT,CASSSGNPADTQYF,14,TRBJ2-3,-,TRBV19,-
TGCAGCGTCCCTAGACTAGCGGGAGACCTATACAATGAGCAGTTCTTC,CSVPRLAGDLYNEQFF,16,TRBJ2-1,TRBD2,TRBV29-1,few
TGTGCCAGTACCCGTGGGACTTACTTCACAGATACGCAGTATTTT,CASTRGTYFTDTQYF,15,TRBJ2-3,-,TRBV19,few
TGTGCCAGCAGCTTGGCCAGCGGGAGCCAACTCTTGGAGACCCAGTACTTC,CASSLASGSQLLETQYF,17,TRBJ2-5,TRBD2,TRBV5-8,-
TGTGCCATCAGTGAGTGGGGAAGCGGTAGCTCCTACAATGAGCAGTTCTTC,CAISEWGSGSSYNEQFF,17,TRBJ2-1,-,TRBV10-3,few
TGTGCCTGGTCAATAGCGTTCTCCTACGAGCAGTACTTC,CAWSIAFSYEQYF,13,TRBJ2-7,-,TRBV30,-
TGCGCCAGCACCCGCCGGGACAGATCCTACGAGCAGTACTTC,CASTRRDRSYEQYF,14,TRBJ2-7,TRBD1,TRBV5-1,few
TGTGCCTGGTGGACTAGCGGGAATACGCAGTATTTT,CAWWTSGNTQYF,12,TRBJ2-3,TRBD2,TRBV30,few
TGTGCCAGCAGCGTTCTAGCGGGGGGGAACCAAGAGACCCAGTACTTC,CASSVLAGGNQETQYF,16,TRBJ2-5,TRBD2,TRBV9,-
TGCGCCAGCAGCCACGGACTAGCGGGGGGAAGAGGGACCCAGTACTTC,CASSHGLAGGRGTQYF,16,TRBJ2-5,TRBD2,TRBV5-1,-
TGTGCCAGCAGCTCCCAACAGGGTTTCTACGAGCAGTACTTC,CASSSQQGFYEQYF,14,TRBJ2-7,-,TRBV5-5,few
TGTGCCAGCTCACCGGGGGCAGGGGGCGCCTACGAGCAGTACTTC,CASSPGAGGAYEQYF,15,TRBJ2-7,TRBD1,TRBV18,-
TGCAGCCAGAGGGGTCTAGCGGGAGGACAAGAGACCCAGTACTTC,CSQRGLAGGQETQYF,15,TRBJ2-5,TRBD2,TRBV29-1,few
TGTGCCAGCAGCTTAGAAGCTCTTCGGGAAAACACCATATATTTT,CASSLEALRENTIYF,15,TRBJ1-3,-,TRBV7-2,-
TGTGCCTGGAGTGTACATGATCAAGAGACCCAGTACTTC,CAWSVHDQETQYF,13,TRBJ2-5,-,TRBV30,few
TGTGCCAGCGGGACAGGGAGCTCTGGGGCCAACGTCCTGACTTTC,CASGTGSSGANVLTF,15,TRBJ2-6,TRBD1,TRBV5-4,few
TGCGCCAGCAGCCAAGATCCGGAGGGGTACTATGGCTACACCTTC,CASSQDPEGYYGYTF,15,TRBJ1-2,-,TRBV4-3,once
TGTGCCAGCAGCTTAAGTCCGACAGGGCTTAACTATGGCTACACCTTC,CASSLSPTGLNYGYTF,16,TRBJ1-2,TRBD1,TRBV7-6,-
TGTGCCAGCAGGCCCACAGCTAACTATGGCTACACCTTC,CASRPTANYGYTF,13,TRBJ1-2,-,TRBV28,-
TGCGCCAGCAGCGGGCAGACCCAAGAGACCCAGTACTTC,CASSGQTQETQYF,13,TRBJ2-5,-,TRBV5-1,few
TGTGCCAGCAGCTTAGACCCCGACAATGAGCAGTTCTTC,CASSLDPDNEQFF,13,TRBJ2-1,-,TRBV11-2,few
TGTGCCAGCAGTGAAAACTTTGGGACAGGGTGGAATGAGCAGTTCTTC,CASSENFGTGWNEQFF,16,TRBJ2-1,TRBD1,TRBV2,-
TGTGCCAGCAGCTCTCTAAGCGGGAGTTCGACAGATGAGCAGTTCTTC,CASSSLSGSSTDEQFF,16,TRBJ2-1,TRBD2,TRBV5-4,-
TGTGCCAGCAGTTGGACAGGGGGTGCCCCTTCGGGCGAGCAGTACTTC,CASSWTGGAPSGEQYF,16,TRBJ2-7,TRBD1,TRBV6-6,once
TGTGCCAGCACCGGGACAGGGTCCAACTATGGCTACACCTTC,CASTGTGSNYGYTF,14,TRBJ1-2,TRBD1,TRBV6-1,few
TGTGCCAGCAGCTTATTGACAGGGGCACCGTTCTATGGCTACACCTTC,CASSLLTGAPFYGYTF,16,TRBJ1-2,TRBD1,TRBV4-2,-
TGTGCCAGTAGTAGCTTGCGGGAGTTCACCTACGAGCAGTACTTC,CASSSLREFTYEQYF,15,TRBJ2-7,TRBD2,TRBV19,-
TGTGCCAGCAGCACAGGGGCCTTGTCCAATCAGCCCCAGCATTTT,CASSTGALSNQPQHF,15,TRBJ1-5,TRBD1,TRBV9,few
TGTGCCTGGAGTGTACAGGACAATCAGCCCCAGCATTTT,CAWSVQDNQPQHF,13,TRBJ1-5,-,TRBV30,-
TGTGCCAGCAGCTTATATAGTTTGGCAGATACGCAGTATTTT,CASSLYSLADTQYF,14,TRBJ2-3,-,TRBV7-2,few
TGCGCCAGCAGCCTGGGCGGGCTGGCTGGAAACACCATATATTTT,CASSLGGLAGNTIYF,15,TRBJ1-3,-,TRBV5-1,few
TGTGCCAGCAGCACGGGACTAGCGGGGGGTGAGCAGTTCTTC,CASSTGLAGGEQFF,14,TRBJ2-1,TRBD2,TRBV7-2,-
TGTGCCAGCAGCTTAGGGCGGGGCCGTTACAATGAGCAGTTCTTC,CASSLGRGRYNEQFF,15,TRBJ2-1,-,TRBV7-9,few
TGTGCCTGGAGCGGGGTTTTGGATACGCAGTATTTT,CAWSGVLDTQYF,12,TRBJ2-3,-,TRBV30,-
TGTGCCAGCAGTTTATTGACGGGCAGGGTAGCCGGCACCTTC,CASSLLTGRVAGTF,14,TRBJ1-2,-,TRBV28,-
TGTGCCAGCAGTGAAGAGCAGGGAATCGGACAGCCCCAGCATTTT,CASSEEQGIGQPQHF,15,TRBJ1-5,-,TRBV2,few
TGTGCCAGGGAGCAGGGGGTTCGAACTAATGAAAAACTGTTTTTT,CAREQGVRTNEKLFF,15,TRBJ1-4,TRBD1,TRBV6-5,-
TGTGCCTGGAGTCCCCGAGGGGGCGTTGGCTACACCTTC,CAWSPRGGVGYTF,13,TRBJ1-2,TRBD1,TRBV30,-
TGTGCCAGCAACGGGGTGGGGAAAGAGACCCAGTACTTC,CASNGVGKETQYF,13,TRBJ2-5,-,TRBV28,few
TGTGCCAGCAGCTTGGACATACCGGGACTAGAATACAATGAGCAGTTCTTC,CASSLDIPGLEYNEQFF,17,TRBJ2-1,TRBD2,TRBV5-4,few
TGTGCCAGCAGAAATGGGATGAGACTAGCGCCAGATACGCAGTATTTT,CASRNGMRLAPDTQYF,16,TRBJ2-3,TRBD2,TRBV27,-
TGTGCCAGCAGTTTATGGCTAGCGGGAGTAGAGACCCAGTACTTC,CASSLWLAGVETQYF,15,TRBJ2-5,TRBD2,TRBV27,few
TGTGCCAGCAGTCAAGGGCAGCCGGGGGAAAAACTGTTTTTT,CASSQGQPGEKLFF,14,TRBJ1-4,-,TRBV14,few